One and the same sample provided the 30 T cell receptor beta chains below, sequenced in a study of cytomegalovirus exposure and HLA in healthy donors. 13 Jbeta primers and 60 Vbeta primers were used for the PCR. Only in-frame clones appear in the TCRdb table, and some are missing; sequencing was by immunoSEQ multiplex PCR. The table has 85,000 to 130,000 clones, 60% to 80% seen once; the top ten hold approximately 5%. Sequenced sample: PBMCs. All receptors come from a man aged 60 to 69 in good health and CMV-seropositive.

The chain joins TRBV7-3 to TRBJ2-7, with D unclear. Germline assignment: CDR1 SGHTA and CDR2 FQGTGA. The CDR3 loop spans 15 amino acids. V lost 1 base to trimming and J lost 0 bases, with 10 bases between them. The CDR3 nucleotides are TGTGCCAGCAGCTTAATGGCGGTGAGCTCCTACGAGCAGTACTTC. This sequence encodes CASSLMAVSSYEQYF.

This chain uses TRBV13 with TRBJ2-2; 7 bases agree with TRBD2. CDR3 length: 15 amino acids. The V gene's germline CDR1 is PRHDT and CDR2 FYEKMQ (reference sequence). J lost 3 bases, V lost 7 bases, and 8 bases had no gene match. The CDR3 region is CASTLGGSYTGELFF. The CDR3 DNA reads TGTGCCAGCACCCTGGGGGGGAGCTACACCGGGGAGCTGTTTTTT.

The genes are TRBV25-1 and TRBJ2-4, with 8 bases identical to TRBD1. The CDR3 is made up of 15 amino acids. The V and J ends lost 4 bases and 3 bases, in that order; junction bases with no gene match: 5. CDR1 and CDR2 from the germline V gene are MGHDK and SYGVNS. The CDR3 DNA follows: TGTGCCAGCAGTGCATTTGGACAGGGCAAAAACATTCAGTACTTC. As protein: CASSAFGQGKNIQYF.

The gene calls are TRBV11-1 and TRBJ1-1; 7 bases agree with TRBD1. J lost 7 bases, V lost 6 bases, and 8 bases had no gene match. This CDR3 spans 13 amino acids. CDR1 is SGHAT and CDR2 is FQDESV in the germline V gene (reference sequence). CDR3 nucleotides: TGTGCCAGCAGTTCGCGGGACAGCCGTGAAGCTTTCTTT. Translating it yields CASSSRDSREAFF.

This chain uses TRBV10-3 with TRBJ2-3, with D perhaps TRBD2 (7 bases). The length of the CDR3 is 13 residues. V lost 10 bases and J 0 bases, leaving 11 bases between the germline ends. Germline CDR1 reads ENHRY; CDR2 reads SYGVKD. Here the CDR3 DNA reads TGTGCCACCAGGGGAGGGAGCACAGATACGCAGTATTTT. The encoded protein is CATRGGSTDTQYF.

This clone has only one observation. The V call is TRBV18, the J call TRBJ2-3, with 9 bases fitting TRBD1. Germline V gives CDR1 KGHSH, CDR2 LQKENI. V was pared by 8 bases and J by 0 bases, with 3 bases of the junction left unmatched. The CDR3 is 14 residues long. This CDR3 reads CASDGTGSTDTQYF. CDR3 nucleotide sequence: TGTGCCAGCGACGGGACAGGGAGCACAGATACGCAGTATTTT.

This clone showed up just a few times. V and J are TRBV2 and TRBJ1-1; 10 nucleotides line up with TRBD1. CDR1 SNHLY and CDR2 FYNNEI come from the germline V gene. The CDR3 contains 13 residues. Trimming at V came to 6 bases and at J to 8 bases, leaving 6 bases not matched to a gene. The CDR3 DNA reads TGTGCCAGCAGCGCACGACAGGGGGCCGAAGCTTTCTTT. This codes for CASSARQGAEAFF.

The V and J genes are TRBV7-2 and TRBJ1-5, with 7 positions matching TRBD1. The CDR3 contains 14 residues. Per the germline V gene, CDR1 is SGHTA and CDR2 is FQGNSA. The V gene end was trimmed by 4 bases and the J gene end by 5 bases; junction bases not matched to a gene: 5. Here the CDR3 reads CASSSGGWHQPQHF. The CDR3 coding sequence is TGTGCCAGCAGCTCAGGGGGGTGGCATCAGCCCCAGCATTTT.

The chain combines TRBV28 with TRBJ1-1, with TRBD1 matching over 10 bases. Germline V CDR1 and CDR2: MDHEN, SYDVKM. The junction had 11 bases not matched to a gene; V was cut back by 7 bases and J by 3 bases. The CDR3 runs to 16 residues. The CDR3 DNA sequence: TGTGCCAGCACCCCGGGACAGGGGAACGGCGACACTGAAGCTTTCTTT. This gives the protein CASTPGQGNGDTEAFF.

Written as DNA, the CDR3 is TGTGCCAGCAGTTACGGGGGGGGAAGCTCCTACAATGAGCAGTTCTTC. It yields the protein CASSYGGGSSYNEQFF. The chain carries TRBV6-5 and TRBJ2-1, with TRBD2 matching 7 bases. The V segment lost 2 bases and the J segment 0 bases; nucleotides outside the gene matches: 4. Germline lookup yields CDR1 MNHEY and CDR2 SVGAGI. The length of the CDR3 is 16 residues.

This chain uses TRBV25-1 with TRBJ2-1, with D maybe TRBD1 (5 bases). V shed 9 bases and J shed 7 bases, with 13 bases lying between them. The CDR3 loop spans 12 amino acids. The germline V gene encodes CDR1 MGHDK and CDR2 SYGVNS. The CDR3 sequence: CARSQGSNEQFF. The CDR3 DNA sequence: TGTGCCAGGAGCCAGGGATCAAATGAGCAGTTCTTC.

This clone has more than one count but fewer than ten. The chain recombines TRBV4-1 with TRBJ1-5; D unclear. V lost 3 bases to trimming and J lost 2 bases, with 11 bases between them. CDR1 and CDR2 from the germline V gene are MGHRA and YSYEKL. The CDR3 has 15 amino acids. CDR3 sequence reads: CASSQRERGNQPQHF. The DNA for the CDR3 is TGCGCCAGCAGCCAGCGGGAAAGGGGCAATCAGCCCCAGCATTTT.

This clone was observed a handful of times. V usage is TRBV5-1 and J usage is TRBJ2-1; 9 bases agree with TRBD2. V gave up 4 bases and J gave up 4 bases; unmatched junction bases: 12. Looked up from germline, CDR1 is SGHRS and CDR2 is YFSETQ. This CDR3 comprises 17 residues. The CDR3: CASSPYSGGAGYNEQFF. The CDR3 DNA sequence: TGCGCCAGCAGCCCTTATAGCGGGGGTGCCGGGTACAATGAGCAGTTCTTC.

The genes are TRBV2 and TRBJ1-5, with 10 bases lining up with TRBD1. This CDR3 comprises 14 residues. V lost 4 bases and J lost 6; bases outside the gene matches: 3. Germline CDR1 and CDR2: SNHLY and FYNNEI. CDR3 region: CASSGTGGRQPQHF. The CDR3 nucleotides read TGTGCCAGCAGTGGGACAGGGGGTCGTCAGCCCCAGCATTTT.

The chain has TRBV6-1 and TRBJ1-2, with 9 bases that match TRBD1. This CDR3 is built from 15 residues. The germline V gene has CDR1 MNHNS and CDR2 SASEGT. V shed 6 bases and J 6 bases; nucleotides not matched to a gene: 11. This CDR3 reads CASRGTGKLTDGYTF. DNA of the CDR3: TGTGCCAGCAGGGGGACAGGGAAATTGACGGATGGCTACACCTTC.

V gene TRBV5-5 combines with J gene TRBJ1-6; D possibly corresponds to TRBD1 (6 bases). Trimming removed 2 bases from V and 6 bases from J, with 6 bases in between. CDR3 length: 13 amino acids. CDR1 is SGHKS and CDR2 is YYEKEE in the germline V gene (reference sequence). CDR3 DNA: TGTGCCAGCAGCTTACAGGGTAATTCACCCCTCCACTTT. Its protein is CASSLQGNSPLHF.

The chain joins TRBV4-3 to TRBJ2-1; TRBD2 matches 10 bases. The germline gives CDR1 LGHNA, CDR2 YSLEER. J was trimmed by 11 bases and V by 3 bases; bases with no gene match: 10. The CDR3 covers 15 residues. The CDR3 here is CASSQGLAGAPKQFF. As DNA, the CDR3 is TGCGCCAGCAGCCAGGGGCTAGCGGGGGCACCTAAGCAGTTCTTC.

The rearrangement links TRBV7-2 to TRBJ1-2; 9 nucleotides agree with TRBD1. CDR1 is SGHTA, CDR2 FQGNSA, per germline. The CDR3 sequence is 14 residues long. The junction had 5 bases not matched to a gene; V was cut back by 4 bases and J by 5 bases. The CDR3 region has the DNA TGTGCCAGCAGCTGGGGACAGGGTTTATATGGCTACACCTTC. It specifies CASSWGQGLYGYTF.

The gene calls are TRBV5-4 and TRBJ2-5; 13 bases are a match to TRBD2. The last part of the DNA fits TRBJ2-7 better; the J call may be wrong. CDR1 SGHNT and CDR2 YYREEE come from the germline V gene (reference sequence). CDR3 size: 15 residues. CDR3 amino acids: CASSSGTSGAYEQYF. The CDR3, as DNA: TGTGCCAGCAGCTCCGGGACTAGCGGGGCCTACGAGCAGTACTTC.

The DNA for the CDR3 is TGTGCCAGCAGCTTAGGGACATGGGACAGGGGGAATGAAAAACTGTTTTTT. Translating gives CASSLGTWDRGNEKLFF. This chain links TRBV11-2 with TRBJ1-4; TRBD1 matches 11 bases. CDR1 is SGHAT and CDR2 is FQNNGV in the germline V gene. Trimming took 1 base from V and 5 from J; bases not matched to a gene: 6. The length of the CDR3 is 17 residues.

The chain carries TRBV7-9 and TRBJ2-5; D is undetermined. The J call may not be correct, given that the DNA end is closer to TRBJ2-7. This CDR3 has 11 amino acids. Germline V gene lookup returns CDR1 SEHNR and CDR2 FQNEAQ (reference sequence). The CDR3 sequence: CASSLEYEQYF. For the CDR3, the DNA is TGTGCCAGCAGCTTAGAATACGAGCAGTACTTC.

The chain carries TRBV2 and TRBJ2-3; TRBD2 is a possible D gene (5 bases). V lost 4 bases and J lost 10, with 9 bases in between. Germline V CDR1 and CDR2: SNHLY, FYNNEI. This CDR3 spans 11 amino acids. CDR3 bases: TGTGCCAGCAGTGGGGAGACGGCGCAGTATTTT. It yields the protein CASSGETAQYF.

The V call is TRBV30, the J call TRBJ2-2, with D uncertain. Germline V lookup: CDR1 GTSNPN, CDR2 SVGIG (reference sequence). CDR3 length equals 14 residues. Trimming took off 0 bases at V and 7 bases at J, with 12 bases between the two ends. The CDR3 is CAWSVGGPGGELFF. CDR3 DNA sequence: TGTGCCTGGAGTGTAGGCGGCCCCGGCGGGGAGCTGTTTTTT.

In its sample, this clone was seen a few times. The gene calls are TRBV18 and TRBJ1-1, with D uncertain. Germline V gene lookup returns CDR1 KGHSH and CDR2 LQKENI. This CDR3 is 15 amino acids long. Trimming stripped 3 bases from V and 3 bases from J, with 14 bases between. The CDR3 bases are TGTGCCAGCTCACCCGGTGGAGGGTCGGACACTGAAGCTTTCTTT. Amino acid sequence: CASSPGGGSDTEAFF.

Only a few counts were recorded for this clone. This chain uses TRBV10-3 with TRBJ1-5; D might be TRBD1 (6 bases). The CDR3 length is 14 residues. Germline V gene sequence: CDR1 ENHRY, CDR2 SYGVKD. With 6 bases removed from V and 0 bases from J, the gap between germline ends came to 9 bases. The CDR3 sequence is CAIRDSNSNQPQHF. CDR3 in DNA: TGTGCCATCAGGGACAGCAATAGCAATCAGCCCCAGCATTTT.

On this clone: The sample carries other DNA sequences with the same CDR3. The V gene is TRBV18, the J gene TRBJ2-7, with 7 positions matching TRBD1. Germline CDR1 and CDR2: KGHSH and LQKENI. J gave up 1 base and V 6 bases, and 6 bases lay outside the gene matches. This CDR3 is 14 amino acids long. The DNA for the CDR3 is TGTGCCAGCTCCCCCGGACAGGTTTCCTACGAGCAGTACTTC. Protein sequence: CASSPGQVSYEQYF.

The J gene is TRBJ2-6, the V gene TRBV19; D gene uncertain. In germline, CDR1 is LNHDA, CDR2 SQIVND (reference sequence). Trimming pared 1 base from V and 3 bases from J, leaving 7 bases between. The CDR3 totals 15 residues. This CDR3 reads CASSIGQDGANVLTF. Written as DNA, the CDR3 is TGTGCCAGTAGTATAGGGCAGGATGGGGCCAACGTCCTGACTTTC. Variable domain in full (rest from reference TRBV19 and TRBJ2-6): DGGITQSPKYLFRKEGQNVTLSCEQNLNHDAMYWYRQDPGQGLRLIYYSQIVNDFQKGDIAEGYSVSREKKESFPLTVTSAQKNPTAFYLCASSIGQDGANVLTFGAGSRLTVL.

This clone was counted once. The CDR3 DNA follows: TGTGCCAGCAGCCGGACTAGCGGGGGGAATGAGCAGTTCTTC. Translating it yields CASSRTSGGNEQFF. The chain employs TRBV7-8 and TRBJ2-1, with 14 bases fitting TRBD2. Looked up from germline, CDR1 is SGHVS and CDR2 is FQNEAQ. With V trimmed by 5 bases and J by 7 bases, 1 base remained unmatched. The CDR3 extends over 14 amino acids.

V is TRBV9 and J is TRBJ2-5; 10 bases agree with TRBD2. The DNA end favors TRBJ2-7, so the J call may be wrong. Germline CDR1 and CDR2: SGDLS and YYNGEE. The CDR3 runs to 16 residues. CDR3 residues: CASSVAASGGPYEQYF. CDR3 coding DNA: TGTGCCAGCAGCGTAGCCGCTAGCGGGGGTCCCTACGAGCAGTACTTC.

This clone has only a few counts. The gene calls are TRBV7-2 and TRBJ2-5; a weak D match, TRBD1 (5 bases). The CDR3 totals 11 residues. Germline V CDR1 and CDR2: SGHTA, FQGNSA. The V gene lost 5 bases and the J gene lost 13 bases, with 14 bases spanning the gap. The CDR3 DNA follows: TGTGCCAGCAGCCCTGGGGCGGTGGCGTACTTC. Its protein is CASSPGAVAYF.